The clone carrying this TCR beta chain was seen a single time. The antigen remains undetermined. These data are taken from a study of regulatory T cells in long-lasting Graves disease. Arm-PCR of CDR3 regions and iRepertoire HTBI primers were the basis on which TCR beta libraries were built. TCRdb reprocessed the multiplex PCR reads with MiXCR, giving one entry per CDR3 protein. The sample consists of about 240,000 distinct CDR3 sequences, around 20% of them appearing once. Regarding the study as a whole: With persistent disease, TRBV28, TRBJ1-2 and TRBJ2-5 were the favored segments. Only peripheral blood was studied, not thyroid tissue. Less diverse TCR repertoires were seen in persistent Graves' patients than in newly diagnosed ones.

In germline, CDR1 is SEHNR, CDR2 FQNEAQ (reference sequence). V lost 3 bases and J lost 6, with 15 bases in between. This CDR3 spans 15 amino acids. Indicated time point: newly diagnosed GD, antithyroid drugs for less than 3 months. The TCR library was prepared using RNA isolated from PBMCs. By American Thyroid Association guidelines, Graves' disease was diagnosed in the cohort. The rearrangement joins TRBV7-9 to TRBJ2-1, with no clear D. This receptor was identified in a female donor with Graves disease. Here the sequenced sample was peripheral blood mononuclear cells (PBMCs), taken at new diagnosis, from a patient treated with antithyroid drugs. CDR3 in DNA: TGTGCCAGCAGCTTGCCTTGGCTAGACGGCAATGAGCAGTTCTTC. Translated, it gives CASSLPWLDGNEQFF.